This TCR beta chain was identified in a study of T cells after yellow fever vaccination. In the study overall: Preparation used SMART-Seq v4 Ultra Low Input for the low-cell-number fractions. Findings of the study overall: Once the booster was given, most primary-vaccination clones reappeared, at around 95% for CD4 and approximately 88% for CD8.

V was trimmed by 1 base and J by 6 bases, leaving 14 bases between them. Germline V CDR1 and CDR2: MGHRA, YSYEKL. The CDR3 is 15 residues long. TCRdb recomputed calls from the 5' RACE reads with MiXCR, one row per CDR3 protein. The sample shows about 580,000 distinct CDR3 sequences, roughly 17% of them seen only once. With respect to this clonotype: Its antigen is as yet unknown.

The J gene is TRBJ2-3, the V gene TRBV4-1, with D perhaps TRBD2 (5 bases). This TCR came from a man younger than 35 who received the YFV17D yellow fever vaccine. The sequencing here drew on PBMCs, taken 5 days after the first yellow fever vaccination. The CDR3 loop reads CASSQGGGFYDTQYF. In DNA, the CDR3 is TGCGCCAGCAGCCAAGGAGGAGGTTTTTACGATACGCAGTATTTT.